The 13 T cell receptor beta chains listed next were all sequenced from one sample in a study of blood T cell repertoires in COVID-19. TCRdb keeps only in-frame clones here, not all; method: immunoSEQ multiplex PCR. Here the sample spans 150,000 to 200,000 clones, around 80% being singletons. Sequencing input: PBMCs or T cells enriched from blood (not recorded which). The receptors derive from a woman between 50 and 59 years old who had recovered from COVID-19.

The chain couples TRBV6-5 to TRBJ2-2, with D maybe TRBD2 (5 bases). There are 13 residues in the CDR3. Trimming pared 6 bases from V and 13 bases from J, leaving 18 bases between. Germline lookup yields CDR1 MNHEY and CDR2 SVGAGI. The CDR3 region has the DNA TGTGCCAGCAGAACGCCGGGAAGTGTCTCGCTGTTTTTT. This codes for CASRTPGSVSLFF.

V and J are TRBV5-1 and TRBJ2-6; tentatively, D is TRBD1 (5 bases). The length of the CDR3 is 15 residues. Germline V CDR1 and CDR2: SGHRS, YFSETQ. The V end was cut by 4 bases, the J end by 2 bases, with 10 bases between. CDR3 residues: CASSQGHTGANVLTF. The CDR3 bases are TGCGCCAGCAGCCAAGGACACACTGGGGCCAACGTCCTGACTTTC.

The rearrangement joins TRBV2 to TRBJ2-2, with D possibly matching TRBD1 (6 bases). V was trimmed by 7 bases and J by 6 bases, leaving 15 bases between them. Germline V gene data show CDR1 as SNHLY and CDR2 as FYNNEI. The CDR3 sequence is 14 residues long. CDR3 nucleotides: TGTGCCAGCAATCCAACAGGGTTTGCCGGGGAGCTGTTTTTT. Residues: CASNPTGFAGELFF. The complete variable domain, with remaining parts taken from reference TRBV2 and TRBJ2-2, reads EPEVTQTPSHQVTQMGQEVILRCVPISNHLYFYWYRQILGQKVEFLVSFYNNEISEKSEIFDDQFSVERPDGSNFTLKIRSTKLEDSAMYFCASNPTGFAGELFFGEGSRLTVL.

The rearrangement uses TRBV7-3 and TRBJ2-2; 7 bases agree with TRBD1. The CDR3 loop spans 15 amino acids. Germline assignment: CDR1 SGHTA and CDR2 FQGTGA. The ends lost 5 bases at V and 1 base at J; junction bases unmatched: 4. For the CDR3, the DNA is TGTGCCAGCAGCGACAGGGCCCAGAACACCGGGGAGCTGTTTTTT. Translation gives CASSDRAQNTGELFF.

The chain carries TRBV4-3 and TRBJ1-1, with a weak D call TRBD1 (5 bases). Germline lookup yields CDR1 LGHNA and CDR2 YSLEER. Trimming took 4 bases from V and 0 from J, leaving 15 bases between them. This CDR3 has 16 amino acids. This CDR3 reads CASSRQLKGLNTEAFF. The CDR3 DNA sequence: TGCGCCAGCAGCCGCCAATTAAAGGGGCTGAACACTGAAGCTTTCTTT.

This chain joins TRBV5-5 and TRBJ2-7; tentatively, D is TRBD2 (6 bases). Germline lookup yields CDR1 SGHKS and CDR2 YYEKEE (reference sequence). The V and J ends lost 1 base and 2 bases respectively, with 13 bases between them. The CDR3 length is 15 residues. The CDR3 DNA reads TGTGCCAGCAGCTTGTCGCGGGAAGAGGCCTACGAGCAGTACTTC. Its translation: CASSLSREEAYEQYF. The full variable domain, its missing parts supplied by reference TRBV5-5 and TRBJ2-7, is DAGVTQSPTHLIKTRGQQVTLRCSPISGHKSVSWYQQVLGQGPQFIFQYYEKEERGRGNFPDRFSARQFPNYSSELNVNALLLGDSALYLCASSLSREEAYEQYFGPGTRLTVT.

The chain's CDR3 is CASSPPWHITGELFF. The CDR3 bases are TGTGCCAGCAGTCCACCCTGGCACATCACCGGGGAGCTGTTTTTT. The chain employs TRBV25-1 and TRBJ2-2; D remains ambiguous. The CDR3 spans 15 residues. V gave up 5 bases and J gave up 4 bases, with 14 bases separating them. The germline gives CDR1 MGHDK, CDR2 SYGVNS. Full variable domain (missing parts from reference TRBV25-1 and TRBJ2-2): EADIYQTPRYLVIGTGKKITLECSQTMGHDKMYWYQQDPGMELHLIHYSYGVNSTEKGDLSSESTVSRIRTEHFPLTLESARPSHTSQYLCASSPPWHITGELFFGEGSRLTVL.

The chain carries TRBV14 and TRBJ1-6, with D possibly matching TRBD1 (6 bases). Trimming shortened V by 4 bases and J by 7 bases, and 11 bases separated the two germline ends. The CDR3 extends over 14 amino acids. Germline V gene sequence: CDR1 SGHDN, CDR2 FVKESK. In DNA, the CDR3 is TGTGCCAGCAGCCCCGGACAGAGAAATTCACCCCTCCACTTT. Encoded protein: CASSPGQRNSPLHF.

The chain combines TRBV30 with TRBJ1-6; tentatively, D is TRBD1 (5 bases). Trimming stripped 7 bases from V and 6 bases from J, with 13 bases between. This CDR3 region has 13 residues. Germline V CDR1 and CDR2: GTSNPN, SVGIG (reference sequence). The CDR3 nucleotides read TGTGCCTCGACAGCTTTCGTTAATTCACCCCTCCACTTT. Its translation: CASTAFVNSPLHF. The full variable domain, with the rest looked up from reference TRBV30 and TRBJ1-6, is SQTIHQWPATLVQPVGSPLSLECTVEGTSNPNLYWYRQAAGRGLQLLFYSVGIGQISSEVPQNLSASRPQDRQFILSSKKLLLSDSGFYLCASTAFVNSPLHFGNGTRLTVT.

The V call is TRBV29-1, the J call TRBJ2-7, with a possible D match to TRBD1 (5 bases). Trimming pared 5 bases from V and 3 bases from J, leaving 17 bases between. CDR3 size: 14 residues. Germline V CDR1 and CDR2: SQVTM, ANQGSEA. The DNA for the CDR3 is TGCAGCGTTACACCAGGGATGGTGGGCTACGAGCAGTACTTC. Encoded protein: CSVTPGMVGYEQYF.

V usage is TRBV5-1 and J usage is TRBJ2-7, with D tentatively TRBD2 (7 bases). The CDR3 extends over 18 amino acids. Looked up from germline, CDR1 is SGHRS and CDR2 is YFSETQ. V was clipped by 2 bases and J by 2 bases, with 23 bases between them. The CDR3, as DNA: TGCGCCAGCAGCTTAATTCTAGCGGTAGCAGGGGTGCCCTACGAGCAGTACTTC. Its protein is CASSLILAVAGVPYEQYF.

The V and J genes are TRBV19 and TRBJ1-6, with D possibly matching TRBD1 (5 bases). Trimming shortened V by 5 bases and J by 5 bases, and 13 bases separated the two germline ends. The CDR3 runs 15 residues. Germline CDR1 and CDR2: LNHDA and SQIVND (reference sequence). This chain's CDR3 is CASSFGTGNNSPLHF. As DNA, the CDR3 is TGTGCCAGTAGTTTTGGGACTGGAAATAATTCACCCCTCCACTTT.

J is TRBJ1-4 and V is TRBV5-1, with 7 positions matching TRBD1. Losses at the gene ends were 3 bases for V and 4 bases for J; bases not matched to a gene: 6. Germline V lookup: CDR1 SGHRS, CDR2 YFSETQ. The CDR3 totals 15 residues. The CDR3 region has the DNA TGCGCCAGCAGCTCATCCGGGACAGTTAATGAAAAACTGTTTTTT. Protein: CASSSSGTVNEKLFF. The whole variable domain, remainder taken from reference TRBV5-1 and TRBJ1-4, is KAGVTQTPRYLIKTRGQQVTLSCSPISGHRSVSWYQQTPGQGLQFLFEYFSETQRNKGNFPGRFSGRQFSNSRSEMNVSTLELGDSALYLCASSSSGTVNEKLFFGSGTQLSVL.